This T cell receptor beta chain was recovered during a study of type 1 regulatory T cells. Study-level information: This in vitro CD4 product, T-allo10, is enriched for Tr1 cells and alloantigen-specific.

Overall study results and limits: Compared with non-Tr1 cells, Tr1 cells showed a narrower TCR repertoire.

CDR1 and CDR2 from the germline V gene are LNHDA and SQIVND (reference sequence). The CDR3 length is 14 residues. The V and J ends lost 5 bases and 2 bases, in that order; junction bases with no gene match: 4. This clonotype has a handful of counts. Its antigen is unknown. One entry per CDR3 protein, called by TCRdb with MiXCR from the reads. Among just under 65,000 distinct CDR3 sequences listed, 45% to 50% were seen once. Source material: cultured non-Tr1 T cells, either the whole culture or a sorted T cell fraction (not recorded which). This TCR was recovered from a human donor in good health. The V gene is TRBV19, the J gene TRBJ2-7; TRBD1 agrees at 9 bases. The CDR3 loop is CASSPRDRAYEQYF. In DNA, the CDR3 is TGTGCCAGTAGTCCCCGGGACAGGGCCTACGAGCAGTACTTC.